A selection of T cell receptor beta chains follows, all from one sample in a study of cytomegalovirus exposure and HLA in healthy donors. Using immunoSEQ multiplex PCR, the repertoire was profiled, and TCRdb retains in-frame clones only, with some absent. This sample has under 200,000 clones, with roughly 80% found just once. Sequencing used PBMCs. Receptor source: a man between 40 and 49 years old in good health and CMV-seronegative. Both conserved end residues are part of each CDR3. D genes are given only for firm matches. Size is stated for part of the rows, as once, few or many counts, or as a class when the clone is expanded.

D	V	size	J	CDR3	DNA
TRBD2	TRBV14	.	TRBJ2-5	CASSPEPRTGGVAQYF	TGTGCCAGCAGCCCTGAACCCCGGACTGGGGGGGTGGCCCAGTACTTC
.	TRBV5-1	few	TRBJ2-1	CASSLFTGNEQFF	TGCGCCAGCAGCTTGTTCACCGGCAATGAGCAGTTCTTC
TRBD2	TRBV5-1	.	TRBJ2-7	CASSLGGGPLEQYF	TGCGCCAGCAGCTTGGGGGGAGGGCCCCTCGAGCAGTACTTC
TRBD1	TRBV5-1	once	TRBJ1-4	CASSRTGGLGNEKLFF	TGCGCCAGCAGCAGAACAGGGGGCCTTGGTAATGAAAAACTGTTTTTT
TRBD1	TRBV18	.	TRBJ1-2	CASSPPGTGGGGIYGYTF	TGTGCCAGCTCACCGCCCGGGACAGGGGGTGGAGGGATCTATGGCTACACCTTC
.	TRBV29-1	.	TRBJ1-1	CSVEGQGAEAFF	TGCAGCGTTGAGGGCCAGGGCGCTGAAGCTTTCTTT
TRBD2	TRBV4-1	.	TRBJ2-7	CASSLPLAAPYEQYF	TGCGCCAGCAGCCTGCCCCTAGCGGCACCCTACGAGCAGTACTTC
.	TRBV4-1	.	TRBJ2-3	CASSQPGTDTQYF	TGCGCCAGCAGCCAACCGGGCACAGATACGCAGTATTTT
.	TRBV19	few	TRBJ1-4	CASGTQATNEKLFF	TGTGCCAGTGGGACACAGGCAACTAATGAAAAACTGTTTTTT
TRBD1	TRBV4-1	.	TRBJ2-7	CASSQLDREIYEQYF	TGCGCCAGCAGCCAACTGGACAGGGAAATCTACGAGCAGTACTTC
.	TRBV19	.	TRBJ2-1	CASLSAYNEQFF	TGTGCCAGTCTTAGCGCATACAATGAGCAGTTCTTC
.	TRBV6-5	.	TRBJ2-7	CASSYGGQTLTYEQYF	TGTGCCAGCAGTTACGGGGGCCAGACCCTAACCTACGAGCAGTACTTC
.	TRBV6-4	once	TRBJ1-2	CASSPSGSGYGYTF	TGTGCCAGCAGTCCCAGCGGTTCGGGTTATGGCTACACCTTC
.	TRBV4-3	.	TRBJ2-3	CASSQSKRDTQYF	TGCGCCAGCAGCCAATCAAAGCGGGATACGCAGTATTTT
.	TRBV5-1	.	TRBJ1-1	CASSSTVNTEAFF	TGCGCCAGCAGCTCTACAGTGAACACTGAAGCTTTCTTT
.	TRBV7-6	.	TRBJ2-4	CASSLGGQASLAKNIQYF	TGTGCCAGCAGCTTAGGGGGCCAGGCATCCCTAGCCAAAAACATTCAGTACTTC
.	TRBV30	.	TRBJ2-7	CAWSSRGKEQYF	TGTGCCTGGAGTAGTAGGGGGAAGGAGCAGTACTTC
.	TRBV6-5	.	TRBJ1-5	CASSRGGYSNQPQHF	TGTGCCAGCTCGCGCGGGGGTTATAGCAATCAGCCCCAGCATTTT
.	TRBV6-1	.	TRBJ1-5	CASHRERQPQHF	TGTGCCAGCCACAGGGAGAGACAGCCCCAGCATTTT
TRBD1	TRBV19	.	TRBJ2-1	CASSNPRGQGTYNEQFF	TGTGCCAGTAGTAATCCAAGGGGACAGGGAACCTACAATGAGCAGTTCTTC
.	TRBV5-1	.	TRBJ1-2	CASSSTQGDYGYTF	TGCGCCAGCAGCTCGACACAGGGTGACTATGGCTACACCTTC
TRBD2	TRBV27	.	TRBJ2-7	CASRGSLAGSYEQYF	TGTGCCAGCAGAGGGAGTCTAGCGGGCTCCTACGAGCAGTACTTC